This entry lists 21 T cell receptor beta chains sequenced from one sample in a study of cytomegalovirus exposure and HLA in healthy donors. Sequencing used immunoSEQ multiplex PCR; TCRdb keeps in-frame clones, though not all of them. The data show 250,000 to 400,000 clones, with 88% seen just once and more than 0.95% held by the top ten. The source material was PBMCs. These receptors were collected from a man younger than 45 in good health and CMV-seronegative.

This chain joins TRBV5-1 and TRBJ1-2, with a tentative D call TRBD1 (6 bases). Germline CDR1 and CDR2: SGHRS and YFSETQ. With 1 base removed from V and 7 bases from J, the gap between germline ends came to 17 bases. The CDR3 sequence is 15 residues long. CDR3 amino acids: CASSLLGASQGGYTF. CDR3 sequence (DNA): TGCGCCAGCAGCTTGTTGGGGGCGAGCCAGGGTGGCTACACCTTC.

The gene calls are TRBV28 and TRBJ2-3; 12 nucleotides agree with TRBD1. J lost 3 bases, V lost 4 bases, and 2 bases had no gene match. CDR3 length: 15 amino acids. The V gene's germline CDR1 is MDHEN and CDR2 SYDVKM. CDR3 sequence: CASSWDRGLTDTQYF. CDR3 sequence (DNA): TGTGCCAGCAGTTGGGACAGGGGGCTAACAGATACGCAGTATTTT. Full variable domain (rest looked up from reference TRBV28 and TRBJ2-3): DVKVTQSSRYLVKRTGEKVFLECVQDMDHENMFWYRQDPGLGLRLIYFSYDVKMKEKGDIPEGYSVSREKKERFSLILESASTNQTSMYLCASSWDRGLTDTQYFGPGTRLTVL.

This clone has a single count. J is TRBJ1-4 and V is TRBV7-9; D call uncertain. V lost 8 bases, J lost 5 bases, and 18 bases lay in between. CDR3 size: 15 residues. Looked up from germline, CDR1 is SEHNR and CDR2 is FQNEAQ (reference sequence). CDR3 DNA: TGTGCCAGCTCCCGGGCGGGGAATCGAAATGAAAAACTGTTTTTT. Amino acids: CASSRAGNRNEKLFF.

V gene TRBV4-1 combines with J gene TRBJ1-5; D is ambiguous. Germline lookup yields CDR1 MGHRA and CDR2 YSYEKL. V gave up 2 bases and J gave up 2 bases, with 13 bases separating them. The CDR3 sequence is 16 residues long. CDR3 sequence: CASSQSFSGGNQPQHF. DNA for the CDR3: TGCGCCAGCAGCCAATCCTTCTCCGGAGGCAATCAGCCCCAGCATTTT.

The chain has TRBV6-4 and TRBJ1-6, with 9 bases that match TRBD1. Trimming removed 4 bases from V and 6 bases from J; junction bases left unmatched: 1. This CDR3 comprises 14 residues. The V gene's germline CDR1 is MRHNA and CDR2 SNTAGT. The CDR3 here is CASSVTGGNSPLHF. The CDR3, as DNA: TGTGCCAGCAGTGTGACAGGGGGTAATTCACCCCTCCACTTT.

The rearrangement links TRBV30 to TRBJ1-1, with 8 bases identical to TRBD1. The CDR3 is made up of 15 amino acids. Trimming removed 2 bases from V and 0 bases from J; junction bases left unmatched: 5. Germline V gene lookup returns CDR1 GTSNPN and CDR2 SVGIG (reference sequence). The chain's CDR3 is CAWSRQGTVNTEAFF. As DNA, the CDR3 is TGTGCCTGGAGTCGACAGGGGACGGTGAACACTGAAGCTTTCTTT.

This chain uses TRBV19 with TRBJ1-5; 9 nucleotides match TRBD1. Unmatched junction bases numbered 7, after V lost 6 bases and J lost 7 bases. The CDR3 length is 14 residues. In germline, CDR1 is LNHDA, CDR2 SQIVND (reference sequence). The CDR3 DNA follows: TGTGCCAGTAGCCCGGACAGGGGTGAGCAGCCCCAGCATTTT. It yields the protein CASSPDRGEQPQHF.

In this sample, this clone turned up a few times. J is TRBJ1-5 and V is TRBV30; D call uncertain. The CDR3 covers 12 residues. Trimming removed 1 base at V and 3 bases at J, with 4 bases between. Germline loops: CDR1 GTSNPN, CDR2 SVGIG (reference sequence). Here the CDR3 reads CAWSDLNQPQHF. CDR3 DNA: TGTGCCTGGAGTGATCTCAATCAGCCCCAGCATTTT.

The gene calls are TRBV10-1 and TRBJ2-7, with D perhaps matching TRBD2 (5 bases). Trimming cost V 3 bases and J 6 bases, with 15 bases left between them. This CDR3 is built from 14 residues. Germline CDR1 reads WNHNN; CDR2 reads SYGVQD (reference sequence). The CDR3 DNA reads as TGCGCCAGCAGTGACTCCCTAGCTGATCGCGAGCAGTACTTC. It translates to CASSDSLADREQYF.

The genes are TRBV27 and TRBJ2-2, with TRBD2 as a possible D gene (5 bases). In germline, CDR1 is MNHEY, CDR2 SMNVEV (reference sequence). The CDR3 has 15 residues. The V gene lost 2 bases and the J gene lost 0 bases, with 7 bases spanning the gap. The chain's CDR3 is CASSLQLANTGELFF. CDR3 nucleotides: TGTGCCAGCAGTTTACAACTAGCGAACACCGGGGAGCTGTTTTTT.

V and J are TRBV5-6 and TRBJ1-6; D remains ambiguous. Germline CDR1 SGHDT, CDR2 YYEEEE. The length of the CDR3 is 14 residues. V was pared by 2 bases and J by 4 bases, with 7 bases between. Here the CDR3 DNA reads TGTGCCAGCAGCTTAGACGGGTATAATTCACCCCTCCACTTT. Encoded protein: CASSLDGYNSPLHF.

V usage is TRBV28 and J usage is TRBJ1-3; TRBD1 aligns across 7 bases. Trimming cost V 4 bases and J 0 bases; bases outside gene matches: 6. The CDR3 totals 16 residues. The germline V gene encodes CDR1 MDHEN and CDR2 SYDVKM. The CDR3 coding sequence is TGTGCCAGCAGTTGGGACAGTACGAGCTCTGGAAACACCATATATTTT. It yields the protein CASSWDSTSSGNTIYF.

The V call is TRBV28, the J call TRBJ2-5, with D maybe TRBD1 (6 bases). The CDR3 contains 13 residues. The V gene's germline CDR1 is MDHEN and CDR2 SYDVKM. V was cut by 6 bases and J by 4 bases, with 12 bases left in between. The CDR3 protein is CASRPTGIETQYF. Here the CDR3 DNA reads TGTGCCAGCAGACCAACAGGGATAGAGACCCAGTACTTC.

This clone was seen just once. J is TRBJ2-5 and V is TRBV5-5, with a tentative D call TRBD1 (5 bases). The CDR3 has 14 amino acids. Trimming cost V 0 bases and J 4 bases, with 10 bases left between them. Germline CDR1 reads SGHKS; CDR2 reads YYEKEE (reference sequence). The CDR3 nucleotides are TGTGCCAGCAGCTTGGGGCAGGGTGTAGAGACCCAGTACTTC. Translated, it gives CASSLGQGVETQYF. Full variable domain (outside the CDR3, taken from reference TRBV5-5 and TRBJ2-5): DAGVTQSPTHLIKTRGQQVTLRCSPISGHKSVSWYQQVLGQGPQFIFQYYEKEERGRGNFPDRFSARQFPNYSSELNVNALLLGDSALYLCASSLGQGVETQYFGPGTRLLVL.

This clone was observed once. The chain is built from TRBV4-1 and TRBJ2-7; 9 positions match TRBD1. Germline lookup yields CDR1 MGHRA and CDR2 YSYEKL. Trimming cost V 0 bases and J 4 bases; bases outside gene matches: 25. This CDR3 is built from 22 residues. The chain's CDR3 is CASSQDSMGGTGNSYPFYEQYF. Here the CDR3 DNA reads TGCGCCAGCAGCCAAGACTCCATGGGGGGGACAGGGAACTCCTACCCCTTTTACGAGCAGTACTTC.

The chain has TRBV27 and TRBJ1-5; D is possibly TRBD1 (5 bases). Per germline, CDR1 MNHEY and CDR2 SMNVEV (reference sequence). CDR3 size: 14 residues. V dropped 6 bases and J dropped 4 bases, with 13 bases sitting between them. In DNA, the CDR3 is TGTGCCAGCAGCCCTGGGGCAGATAATCAGCCCCAGCATTTT. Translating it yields CASSPGADNQPQHF.

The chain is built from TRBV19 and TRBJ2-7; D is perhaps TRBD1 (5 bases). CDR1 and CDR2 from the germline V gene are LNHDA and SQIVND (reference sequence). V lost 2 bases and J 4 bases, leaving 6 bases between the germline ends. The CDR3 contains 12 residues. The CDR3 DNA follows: TGTGCCAGTAGTATACAGGGATACGAGCAGTACTTC. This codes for CASSIQGYEQYF.

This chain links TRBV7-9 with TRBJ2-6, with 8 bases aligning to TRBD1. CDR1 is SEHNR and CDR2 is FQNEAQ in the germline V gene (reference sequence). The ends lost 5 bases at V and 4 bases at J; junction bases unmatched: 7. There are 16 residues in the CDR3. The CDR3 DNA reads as TGTGCCAGCAGCCCAGGACAGGGTGGCGGGGCCAACGTCCTGACTTTC. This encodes CASSPGQGGGANVLTF.

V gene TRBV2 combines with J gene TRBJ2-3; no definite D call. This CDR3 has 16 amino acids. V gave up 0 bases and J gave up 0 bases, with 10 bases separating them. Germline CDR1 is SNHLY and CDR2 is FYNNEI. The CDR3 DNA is TGTGCCAGCAGTGAAGCTGTGAGGAGAAGCACAGATACGCAGTATTTT. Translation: CASSEAVRRSTDTQYF.

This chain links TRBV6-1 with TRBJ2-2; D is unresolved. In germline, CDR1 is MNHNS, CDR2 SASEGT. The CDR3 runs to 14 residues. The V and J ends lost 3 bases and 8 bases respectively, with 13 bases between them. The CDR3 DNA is TGTGCCAGCAGTGAGGCCGCCGACGGGGGGGAGCTGTTTTTT. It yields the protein CASSEAADGGELFF.

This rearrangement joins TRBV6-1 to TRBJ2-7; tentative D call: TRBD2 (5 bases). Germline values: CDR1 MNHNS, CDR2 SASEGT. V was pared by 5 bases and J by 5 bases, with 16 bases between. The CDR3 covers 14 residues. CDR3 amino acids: CASSYGRGLDEQYF. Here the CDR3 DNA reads TGTGCCAGCAGTTATGGTAGAGGGTTAGACGAGCAGTACTTC.